The T cell receptor beta chain described here comes from a study of OX40 agonist ivuxolimab in advanced cancers. The CDR3 length is 14 residues. Trimming took 4 bases from V and 7 from J; bases not matched to a gene: 6. Germline V gene data show CDR1 as SGHRS and CDR2 as YFSETQ. As concerns this clone: Its antigen is not known.

Generated by immunoSEQ multiplex PCR, the TCRdb table keeps only in-frame clones and is missing some. The sample gives 53,000 or so clones, over 90% of which show up once; approximately 18% is in the top ten. Study results and caveats: The authors also found low normalized T-cell clonal expansion in some nonresponders.

The rearrangement joins TRBV5-1 to TRBJ2-2, with 8 bases aligning to TRBD1. The receptor comes from an adult with an advanced solid tumor such as melanoma, head and neck, liver or kidney cancer. The sequences come from CD4+ or CD8+ T cells sorted from blood, collected in a trial of the OX40 agonist ivuxolimab. CDR3 DNA sequence: TGCGCCAGCAGCAAGGACAGGGTGGACGGGGAGCTGTTTTTT. Its protein product is CASSKDRVDGELFF. Drawing the rest from reference TRBV5-1 and TRBJ2-2, the complete variable domain is KAGVTQTPRYLIKTRGQQVTLSCSPISGHRSVSWYQQTPGQGLQFLFEYFSETQRNKGNFPGRFSGRQFSNSRSEMNVSTLELGDSALYLCASSKDRVDGELFFGEGSRLTVL.